These T cell receptor beta chains were read from a single sample in a study of cytomegalovirus exposure and HLA in healthy donors. Clones were read by immunoSEQ multiplex PCR, and TCRdb kept only the in-frame ones, dropping some. The sample includes about 96,000 clones, about four fifths of them seen just once. The source material was PBMCs. These receptors originate from a female donor in good health and CMV-seropositive. CDR3s include the opening cysteine and the closing phenylalanine or tryptophan. D genes are given only for firm matches. Not all rows give a size; the values are once, few, many and, for expanded clones, a class.

d_gene	abundance	v_gene	j_gene	len	CDR3aa	CDR3nt
TRBD2	NA	TRBV7-2	TRBJ2-3	16	CASSPSAGTATDTQYF	TGTGCCAGCAGCCCCTCAGCGGGGACCGCCACAGATACGCAGTATTTT
NA	NA	TRBV30	TRBJ1-6	11	CAWTTGSSLHF	TGTGCCTGGACAACAGGGTCTTCCCTCCACTTT
TRBD1	NA	TRBV6-1	TRBJ2-1	15	CASSLGQGSYNEQFF	TGTGCCAGCAGCCTCGGACAGGGGTCCTACAATGAGCAGTTCTTC
TRBD1	NA	TRBV14	TRBJ1-2	14	CASSQGRGPHGYTF	TGTGCCAGCAGCCAAGGGAGGGGGCCCCATGGCTACACCTTC
TRBD2	NA	TRBV15	TRBJ2-5	15	CATSRGSGREETQYF	TGTGCCACCAGCAGAGGTAGCGGGAGAGAAGAGACCCAGTACTTC
NA	few	TRBV10-3	TRBJ2-3	14	CAISGGSLRETQYF	TGTGCCATCAGTGGGGGTAGCCTACGGGAGACGCAGTATTTT
TRBD2	few	TRBV7-2	TRBJ2-7	13	CASSAGGSYEQYF	TGTGCCAGCAGCGCCGGCGGGAGCTACGAGCAGTACTTC
NA	NA	TRBV6-5	TRBJ2-7	13	CASSLGSSYEQYF	TGTGCCAGCAGCCTCGGGTCTTCCTACGAGCAGTACTTC
NA	NA	TRBV5-1	TRBJ1-1	12	CASSLTGSKAFF	TGCGCCAGCAGCTTGACAGGCAGCAAAGCTTTCTTT
NA	NA	TRBV6-6	TRBJ1-1	11	CASKTHTEAFF	TGTGCCAGCAAGACACACACTGAAGCTTTCTTT
NA	NA	TRBV6-4	TRBJ2-6	15	CASSGSFSGANVLTF	TGTGCCAGCAGTGGTTCTTTTTCTGGGGCCAACGTCCTGACTTTC
NA	NA	TRBV11-2	TRBJ2-7	13	CASSFEMHYEQYF	TGTGCCAGCAGCTTCGAGATGCACTACGAGCAGTACTTC
NA	NA	TRBV2	TRBJ1-1	16	CASSDPSGSRNTEAFF	TGTGCCAGCAGTGATCCCTCAGGGTCTCGGAACACTGAAGCTTTCTTT
TRBD2	NA	TRBV9	TRBJ2-1	14	CASSVRGNDGEQFF	TGTGCCAGCAGCGTGCGGGGGAACGACGGTGAGCAGTTCTTC